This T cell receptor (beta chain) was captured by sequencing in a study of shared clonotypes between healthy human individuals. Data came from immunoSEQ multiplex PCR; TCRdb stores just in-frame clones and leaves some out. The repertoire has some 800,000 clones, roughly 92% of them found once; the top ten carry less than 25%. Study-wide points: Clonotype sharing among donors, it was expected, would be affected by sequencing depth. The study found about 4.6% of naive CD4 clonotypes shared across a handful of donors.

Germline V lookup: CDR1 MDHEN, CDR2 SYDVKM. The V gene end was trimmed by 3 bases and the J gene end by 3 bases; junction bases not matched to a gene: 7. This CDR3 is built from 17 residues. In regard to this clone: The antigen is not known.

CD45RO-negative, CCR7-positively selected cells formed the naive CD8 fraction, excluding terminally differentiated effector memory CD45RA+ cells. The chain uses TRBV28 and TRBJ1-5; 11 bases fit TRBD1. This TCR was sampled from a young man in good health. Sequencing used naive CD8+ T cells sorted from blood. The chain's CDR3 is CASSFLRDRGNNQPQHF. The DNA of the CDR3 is TGTGCCAGCAGTTTCTTAAGGGACAGGGGGAACAATCAGCCCCAGCATTTT.